This T cell receptor beta chain was observed in a study of blood T cell repertoires in COVID-19 (dated by TCRdb to 2020 to 2021). Regarding the research as a whole: Samples from collaborators originated in the United States, Italy and Spain and spanned both the acute and convalescent phases of COVID-19. The prospective study material was composed of cDNA or gDNA derived from T cells, B-cell-depleted T cells, or PBMCs. The dataset comprised deeply sampled blood TCRbeta repertoires from subjects exposed to, actively infected with, or recovered from COVID-19. The repertoires were released in a freely available public database meant as a resource for research on the immune response to SARS-CoV-2. The samples were drawn from two sources: the first 160 participants of the ongoing ImmuneRACE study, and 1,000 to 1,500 subjects contributed by 6 global collaborators. A de-identified subject ID, COVID-19 status, age in years and sex were almost always included in the sample metadata. Where available, HLA class I and class II types were taken from metadata supplied by the sample provider and were not determined by assay-based typing. The study at large found these results: The amount of clinical and demographic metadata varied by source and participant and was provided uncurated.

V has 0 bases trimmed and J has 4 bases trimmed; junction bases matching no gene number 1. The CDR3 holds 14 amino acids from the cysteine to the phenylalanine. Only the CDR3 DNA is retained, 42 bases long and in frame from the first base. The germline V gene (reference sequence) gives CDR1 as SGHNT and CDR2 as YYREEE. A remark on this clone: Its antigen specificity is not known. Per-nucleotide qualities are absent, and no much larger clonotype sits a single base away.

The immunoSEQ Assay, a bias-controlled multiplex PCR, was used to amplify TCRbeta CDR3 regions from genomic DNA. The original methods were these. The number of nucleated cells in each sample was estimated from the amplification of reference gene primers within the assay. To quantify the absolute abundance of each unique TCRbeta CDR3 rearrangement, sequence reads were collapsed and filtered. For each sample, productive Simpson clonality was calculated as the square root of Simpson's diversity index across productive rearrangements. Held by TCRdb, this immuneACCESS table contains in-frame sequences only and omits some clones. Under half of the omission traces to an unresolved V gene where checked; the cause of the rest is unknown. V, J and clone size are those of that table, while D and trimming were read from the DNA. The sample records more than 300,000 clones, 80% to 90% of which are singletons. The ten largest clones take up under 11% of the sample.

Participants in the prospective study were aged 18 to 89 years, lived in 20 to 30 United States geographic areas, and enrolled through a virtual design. To assign participants to cohorts, the prospective study relied on clinical history that participants themselves reported in a screening survey and a study questionnaire. Recovered participants in ImmuneRACE Cohort 3 were defined by two consecutive negative NP/OP PCR tests, clearance by a healthcare professional, or resolution of symptoms. Each participant in the prospective study had whole blood, serum and a nasopharyngeal or oropharyngeal swab collected by mobile phlebotomists. Additional blood draws and questionnaires over a 2-month period could optionally be provided by prospective study participants. Prospective study blood samples were shipped either frozen or at room temperature before DNA extraction.

The sample was PBMCs or T cells enriched from blood (not recorded which). Recombination linked TRBV5-4 to TRBJ1-2, and TRBD1 aligns with 9 junction nucleotides. This TCR was recovered from a woman aged 18-29 years who had recovered from COVID-19. The nucleotide sequence reads TGTGCCAGCAGCTTGGGGGACAGGGCCTATGGCTACACCTTC. Its protein is CASSLGDRAYGYTF.